This TCR beta chain emerged from a study of T-cell reconstitution after alpha-beta-depleted transplantation in children. Whole-study findings and limits: One year after transplant, T-cell counts and diversity came mostly from newly produced T cells. Where alpha-beta T cells came from about two months after transplant was reportedly several hundred expanded graft clones. Where some patients showed high TCRbeta diversity at day 60, it came from recipient T cells and thymic progenitors that had survived.

CDR3 length: 16 residues. V dropped 8 bases and J dropped 3 bases, with 23 bases sitting between them. Germline V CDR1 and CDR2: LNHNV, YYDKDF (reference sequence). Using unique molecular identifiers, the investigators prepared the TCRbeta library. TCRdb reprocessed the PCR reads with MiXCR, giving one entry per CDR3 protein. The sample contains a few hundred thousand distinct CDR3 sequences, approximately 10% of which appear only once. This clonotype was counted many times. Antigen unknown. The TCR sequence derives from a male patient aged 2 to 10 who had a stem cell transplant for chronic granulomatous disease, so the T cells may come from the graft donor. The sequencing used peripheral blood, collected 180 days after TCRalphabeta/CD19-depleted stem cell transplant. J is TRBJ2-7 and V is TRBV15; D tentatively reads TRBD1 or TRBD2 (5 bases each). This CDR3 reads CATGGVAGGSFYEQYF. The CDR3 DNA reads as TGTGCCACCGGGGGAGTTGCGGGTGGGAGCTTCTACGAGCAGTACTTC.